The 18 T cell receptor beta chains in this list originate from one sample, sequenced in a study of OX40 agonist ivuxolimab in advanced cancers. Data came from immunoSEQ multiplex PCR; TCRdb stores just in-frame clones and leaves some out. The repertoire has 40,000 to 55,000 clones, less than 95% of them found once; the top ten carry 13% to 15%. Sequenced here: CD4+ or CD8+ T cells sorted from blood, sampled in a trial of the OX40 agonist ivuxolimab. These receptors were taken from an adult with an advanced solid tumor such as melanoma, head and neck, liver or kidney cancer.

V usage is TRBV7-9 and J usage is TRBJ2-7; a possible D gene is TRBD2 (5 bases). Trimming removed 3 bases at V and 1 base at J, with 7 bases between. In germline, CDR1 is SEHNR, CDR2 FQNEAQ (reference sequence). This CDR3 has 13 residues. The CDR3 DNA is TGTGCCAGCAGCTTGGAGGAGTCCTACGAGCAGTACTTC. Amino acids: CASSLEESYEQYF.

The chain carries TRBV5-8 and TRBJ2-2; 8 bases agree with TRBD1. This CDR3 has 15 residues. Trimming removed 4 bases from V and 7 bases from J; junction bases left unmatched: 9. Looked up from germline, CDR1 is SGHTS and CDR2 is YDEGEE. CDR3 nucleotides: TGTGCCAGCAGCCCAGGACAGGGCCCTCACGGGGAGCTGTTTTTT. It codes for CASSPGQGPHGELFF.

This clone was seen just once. DNA for the CDR3: TGTGCCAGCAGACCGGGGACTAGCGGGAGATCAGAGCAGTACTTC. Protein sequence: CASRPGTSGRSEQYF. The rearrangement joins TRBV6-5 to TRBJ2-7; 14 nucleotides agree with TRBD2. The length of the CDR3 is 15 residues. The germline gives CDR1 MNHEY, CDR2 SVGAGI. Germline trimming cut 6 bases from V and 7 bases from J; bases unmatched to any gene: 8.

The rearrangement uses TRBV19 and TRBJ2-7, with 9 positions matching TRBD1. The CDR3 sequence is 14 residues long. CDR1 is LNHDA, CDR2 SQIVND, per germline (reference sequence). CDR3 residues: CVILGQGLSYEQYF. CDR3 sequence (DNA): TGTGTCATTTTGGGACAGGGTCTTTCCTACGAGCAGTACTTC.

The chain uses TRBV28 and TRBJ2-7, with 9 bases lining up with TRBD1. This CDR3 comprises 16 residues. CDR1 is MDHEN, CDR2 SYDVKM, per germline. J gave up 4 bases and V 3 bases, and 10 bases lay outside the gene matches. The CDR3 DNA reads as TGTGCCAGCAGTTTGGTGCGAACAGGGGGCGTTTACGAGCAGTACTTC. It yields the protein CASSLVRTGGVYEQYF.

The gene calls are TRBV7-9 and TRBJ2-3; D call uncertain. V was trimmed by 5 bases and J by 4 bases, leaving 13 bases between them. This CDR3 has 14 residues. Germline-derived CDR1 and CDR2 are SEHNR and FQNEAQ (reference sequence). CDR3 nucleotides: TGTGCCAGCAGCCACCACTCGTTTCCAGATACGCAGTATTTT. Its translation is CASSHHSFPDTQYF. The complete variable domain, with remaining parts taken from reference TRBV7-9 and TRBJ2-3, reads DTGVSQNPRHKITKRGQNVTFRCDPISEHNRLYWYRQTLGQGPEFLTYFQNEAQLEKSRLLSDRFSAERPKGSFSTLEIQRTEQGDSAMYLCASSHHSFPDTQYFGPGTRLTVL.

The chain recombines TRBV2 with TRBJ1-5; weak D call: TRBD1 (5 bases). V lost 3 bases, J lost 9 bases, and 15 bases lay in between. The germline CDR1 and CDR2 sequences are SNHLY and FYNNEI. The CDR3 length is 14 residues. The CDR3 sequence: CASSDDSWDRPQHF. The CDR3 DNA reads TGTGCCAGCAGTGACGACAGTTGGGATCGGCCCCAGCATTTT.

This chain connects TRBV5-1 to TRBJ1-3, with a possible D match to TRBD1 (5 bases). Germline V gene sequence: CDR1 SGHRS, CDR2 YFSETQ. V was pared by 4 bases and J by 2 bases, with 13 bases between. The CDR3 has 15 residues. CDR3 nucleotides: TGCGCCAGCAGCGGAAGGGGTGCCCCTGGAAACACCATATATTTT. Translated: CASSGRGAPGNTIYF.

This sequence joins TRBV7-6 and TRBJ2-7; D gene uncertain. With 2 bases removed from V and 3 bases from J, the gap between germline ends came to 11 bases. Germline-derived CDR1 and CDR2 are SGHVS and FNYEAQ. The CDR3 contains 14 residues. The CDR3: CASSLTSESYEQYF. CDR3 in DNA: TGTGCCAGCAGCTTAACAAGCGAGAGCTACGAGCAGTACTTC.

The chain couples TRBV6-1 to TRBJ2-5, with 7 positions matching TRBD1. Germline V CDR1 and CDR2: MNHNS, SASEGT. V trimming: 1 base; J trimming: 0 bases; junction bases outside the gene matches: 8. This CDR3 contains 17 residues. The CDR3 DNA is TGTGCCAGCAGTGAAGAACCGGGGACAGCGTACCAAGAGACCCAGTACTTC. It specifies CASSEEPGTAYQETQYF.

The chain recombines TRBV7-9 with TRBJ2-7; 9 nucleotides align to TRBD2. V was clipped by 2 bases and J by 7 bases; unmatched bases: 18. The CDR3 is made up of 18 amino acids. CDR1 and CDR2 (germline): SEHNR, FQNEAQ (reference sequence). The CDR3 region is CASSLPLDLVAGEEEQYF. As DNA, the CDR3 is TGTGCCAGCAGCTTACCCCTCGATTTGGTAGCGGGAGAAGAGGAGCAGTACTTC.

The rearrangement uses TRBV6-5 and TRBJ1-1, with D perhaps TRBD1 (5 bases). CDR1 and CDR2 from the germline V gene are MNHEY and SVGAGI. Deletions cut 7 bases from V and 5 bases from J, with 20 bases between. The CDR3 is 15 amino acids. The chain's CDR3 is CASNPGIGAGTEAFF. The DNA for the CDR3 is TGTGCCAGCAATCCCGGCATTGGGGCAGGGACTGAAGCTTTCTTT.

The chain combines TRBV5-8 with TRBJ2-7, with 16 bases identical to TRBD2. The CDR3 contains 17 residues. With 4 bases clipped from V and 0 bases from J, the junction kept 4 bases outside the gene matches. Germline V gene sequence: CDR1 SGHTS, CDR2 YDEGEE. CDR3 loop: CASSPGLAGGSSYEQYF. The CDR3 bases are TGTGCCAGCAGCCCGGGACTAGCGGGAGGGAGCTCCTACGAGCAGTACTTC.

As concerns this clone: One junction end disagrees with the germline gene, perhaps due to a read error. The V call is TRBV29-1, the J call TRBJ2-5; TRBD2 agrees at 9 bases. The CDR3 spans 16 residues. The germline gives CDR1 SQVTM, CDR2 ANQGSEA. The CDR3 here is CSAYTRRLADQGTQYF. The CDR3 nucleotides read TGCAGCGCCTACACCCGACGACTAGCGGACCAAGGGACCCAGTACTTC.

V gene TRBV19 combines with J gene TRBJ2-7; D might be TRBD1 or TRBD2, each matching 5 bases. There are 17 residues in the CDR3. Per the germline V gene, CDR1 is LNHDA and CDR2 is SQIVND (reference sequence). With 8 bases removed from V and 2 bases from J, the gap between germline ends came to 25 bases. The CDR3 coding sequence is TGTGCCAGTTCGCCGGGACCTCACTATGGGGCGGCCTACGAGCAGTACTTC. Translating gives CASSPGPHYGAAYEQYF. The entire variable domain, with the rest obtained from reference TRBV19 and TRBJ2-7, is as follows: DGGITQSPKYLFRKEGQNVTLSCEQNLNHDAMYWYRQDPGQGLRLIYYSQIVNDFQKGDIAEGYSVSREKKESFPLTVTSAQKNPTAFYLCASSPGPHYGAAYEQYFGPGTRLTVT.

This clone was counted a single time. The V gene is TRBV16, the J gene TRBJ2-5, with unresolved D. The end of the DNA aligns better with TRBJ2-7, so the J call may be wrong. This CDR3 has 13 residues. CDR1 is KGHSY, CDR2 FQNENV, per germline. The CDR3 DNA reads TGTGCCAGCAGCCAACACAGCTCCTACGAGCAGTACTTC. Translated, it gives CASSQHSSYEQYF.

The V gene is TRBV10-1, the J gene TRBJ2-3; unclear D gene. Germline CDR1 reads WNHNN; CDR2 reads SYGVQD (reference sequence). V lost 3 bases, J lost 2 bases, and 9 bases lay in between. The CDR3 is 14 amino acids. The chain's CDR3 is CASSDTWATDTQYF. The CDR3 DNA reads TGCGCCAGCAGTGATACGTGGGCCACAGATACGCAGTATTTT.

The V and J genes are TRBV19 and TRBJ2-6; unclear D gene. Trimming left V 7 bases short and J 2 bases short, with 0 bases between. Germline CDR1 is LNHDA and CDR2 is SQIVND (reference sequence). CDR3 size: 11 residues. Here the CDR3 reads CASTGANVLTF. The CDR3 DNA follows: TGTGCCAGTACTGGGGCCAACGTCCTGACTTTC.